A selection of T cell receptor beta chains follows, all from one sample in a study of CD8 T cells in Susac syndrome. TCRdb reprocessed the immunoSEQ multiplex PCR reads with MiXCR, giving one entry per CDR3 protein. The sample carries roughly 150,000 distinct CDR3 sequences, roughly 94% recorded once. The sequencing sample was made of CD8+ T cells from PBMCs. The receptors were sampled from a human donor with multiple sclerosis. Each CDR3 is given with its conserved first and last residue. Each record gives: CDR3 protein, J gene, V gene.

CDR3: CSVEARVDSRYGYTF; J: TRBJ1-2; V: TRBV29-1
CDR3: CASSCRQCYEQYF; J: TRBJ2-7; V: TRBV28
CDR3: CASSGSFPGEGPRKQFF; J: TRBJ2-1; V: TRBV25-1
CDR3: CASSLGTAGGGNYGYTF; J: TRBJ1-2; V: TRBV13
CDR3: CASSVRGGLADQYF; J: TRBJ2-7; V: TRBV9
CDR3: CASSSPGQPYEQYF; J: TRBJ2-7; V: TRBV7-8
CDR3: CSARERDRILKGEAFF; J: TRBJ1-1; V: TRBV20-1
CDR3: CASSTGQVNQPQHF; J: TRBJ1-5; V: TRBV5-6
CDR3: CASSLGDRGREKLFF; J: TRBJ1-4; V: TRBV5-1
CDR3: CAISLKLSDTQYF; J: TRBJ2-3; V: TRBV10-3
CDR3: CASSLETGNSYEQYF; J: TRBJ2-7; V: TRBV12-3/TRBV12-4
CDR3: CASSSRRSRGTDTQYF; J: TRBJ2-3; V: TRBV7-9
CDR3: CASSLGTLFGDQPQHF; J: TRBJ1-5; V: TRBV28
CDR3: CASSEPGQANSPLHF; J: TRBJ1-6; V: TRBV5-1
CDR3: CASSRRDGYTF; J: TRBJ1-2; V: TRBV7-9
CDR3: CSVEAIYNEQFF; J: TRBJ2-1; V: TRBV29-1
CDR3: CSARGDPKGTQYF; J: TRBJ2-5; V: TRBV20-1
CDR3: CASSFGIGGPAYNEQFF; J: TRBJ2-1; V: TRBV5-1
CDR3: CASSVGNQREQYF; J: TRBJ2-7; V: TRBV9
CDR3: CASSTAGGPRQGVQYF; J: TRBJ2-4; V: TRBV27
CDR3: CSVVPGTGEQFF; J: TRBJ2-1; V: TRBV29-1
CDR3: CASGLRGGLDEQFF; J: TRBJ2-1; V: TRBV12-5
CDR3: CASSVRSWDLAGADTQYF; J: TRBJ2-3; V: TRBV9
CDR3: CASSLVDGEQFF; J: TRBJ2-1; V: TRBV7-9
CDR3: CASSNEETQYF; J: TRBJ2-5; V: TRBV27
CDR3: CASSFGQTAKNIQYF; J: TRBJ2-4; V: TRBV5-1
CDR3: CAWSQDTQYF; J: TRBJ2-3; V: TRBV30
CDR3: CASSLQGPQHF; J: TRBJ1-5; V: TRBV7-9
CDR3: CASSGHRGRAEAFF; J: TRBJ1-1; V: TRBV7-9
CDR3: CASSFRAAEGDTQYF; J: TRBJ2-3; V: TRBV13
CDR3: CASSIALRGQPQHF; J: TRBJ1-5; V: TRBV19
CDR3: CASSVGGISYEQYF; J: TRBJ2-7; V: TRBV9
CDR3: CASSVAGRNTGELFF; J: TRBJ2-2; V: TRBV6-1
CDR3: CSARPLAGGLNEQFF; J: TRBJ2-1; V: TRBV20-1
CDR3: CSARALGGETQYF; J: TRBJ2-5; V: TRBV20-1
CDR3: CASSLAYKETQYF; J: TRBJ2-5; V: TRBV7-9
CDR3: CASSSRTDRHYTEAFF; J: TRBJ1-1; V: TRBV5-1
CDR3: CAWSVTELGYGYTF; J: TRBJ1-2; V: TRBV30
CDR3: CASSLAQRGPYNEQFF; J: TRBJ2-1; V: TRBV5-1
CDR3: CASSQDIFSGGGVPNEQFF; J: TRBJ2-1; V: TRBV3-1
CDR3: CSFWTRDGNIQYF; J: TRBJ2-4; V: TRBV29-1
CDR3: CASSLRTGGTGLYGYTF; J: TRBJ1-2; V: TRBV13
CDR3: CASSLEASGGSYEQYF; J: TRBJ2-7; V: TRBV7-2
CDR3: CASSPAGGPDEQFF; J: TRBJ2-1; V: TRBV2
CDR3: CASSLRGQLYGYTF; J: TRBJ1-2; V: TRBV19